Listed below are T cell receptor beta chains from one sample, sequenced in a study of cytomegalovirus exposure and HLA in healthy donors. Profiling relied on immunoSEQ multiplex PCR, and the TCRdb table lists in-frame clones only, not all of them. The table lists 150,000 or so clones. Sequenced sample: PBMCs. These receptors all stem from a woman aged 18-35 years in good health and CMV-seronegative. The CDR3 runs from the conserved cysteine through the conserved F or W. Fields, in order: clone size, V gene, J gene, D gene, CDR3 protein, CDR3 DNA. D genes are given only for firm matches. The size of a clone is reported for some rows only, either as once, few or many, or as a class for expanded clones.

-	TRBV7-2	TRBJ2-1	TRBD1	CASSRQGTARSSYNEQFF	TGTGCCAGCAGCAGACAGGGGACCGCAAGAAGCTCCTACAATGAGCAGTTCTTC
-	TRBV19	TRBJ2-1	-	CASSIGETSSYNEQFF	TGTGCCAGTAGTATAGGAGAGACTAGCTCCTACAATGAGCAGTTCTTC
-	TRBV28	TRBJ2-1	TRBD1	CASSYDRGVYNEQFF	TGTGCCAGCAGTTACGACAGGGGCGTCTACAATGAGCAGTTCTTC
-	TRBV7-9	TRBJ2-5	TRBD1	CASSLRAGGLQETQYF	TGTGCCAGCAGCTTAAGGGCAGGGGGCTTACAAGAGACCCAGTACTTC
-	TRBV6-5	TRBJ1-4	-	CASRYGGAAEKLVF	TGTGCCAGCAGATACGGGGGGGCTGCTGAAAAACTGGTTTTT
-	TRBV4-1	TRBJ2-6	-	CASTRGLGWNSGANVLTF	TGCGCCAGCACCAGGGGCCTGGGATGGAACTCTGGGGCCAACGTCCTGACTTTC
-	TRBV18	TRBJ1-3	TRBD1	CASSRGQAPGNTIYF	TGTGCCAGCTCACGGGGACAGGCTCCGGGAAACACCATATATTTT
-	TRBV29-1	TRBJ1-1	TRBD1	CSVQGQVSTEAFF	TGCAGCGTTCAAGGACAGGTGAGCACTGAAGCTTTCTTT
-	TRBV6-1	TRBJ2-7	TRBD1	CASSDPGQGAYEQYF	TGTGCCAGCAGTGACCCGGGACAGGGGGCCTACGAACAGTACTTC
-	TRBV18	TRBJ1-1	-	CASSPLDRPFGAFF	TGTGCCAGCTCACCACTCGACCGACCCTTCGGGGCTTTCTTT
-	TRBV6-1	TRBJ1-2	-	CASSEVEVMGYGYTF	TGTGCCAGCAGTGAAGTCGAGGTTATGGGCTATGGCTACACCTTC
-	TRBV18	TRBJ2-7	-	CASSGTTYEQYF	TGTGCCAGCTCGGGGACAACCTACGAGCAGTACTTC
-	TRBV30	TRBJ1-5	TRBD1	CAWSPKPGQHNQPQHF	TGTGCCTGGAGTCCTAAACCGGGACAGCACAATCAGCCCCAGCATTTT
-	TRBV6-1	TRBJ2-5	TRBD1	CASSENRGPQETQYF	TGTGCCAGCAGCGAAAACAGGGGCCCCCAAGAGACCCAGTACTTC
-	TRBV6-1	TRBJ2-7	-	CASSEDPGTRPYEQYF	TGTGCCAGCAGTGAGGACCCCGGGACTCGGCCCTACGAGCAGTACTTC
-	TRBV27	TRBJ1-2	-	CASSPNPLNYGYTF	TGTGCCAGCAGTCCAAACCCGCTAAACTATGGCTACACCTTC
-	TRBV7-8	TRBJ2-5	TRBD2	CASSPRDSGSAAQYF	TGTGCCAGCAGCCCACGTGATAGCGGGAGTGCGGCCCAGTACTTC
-	TRBV30	TRBJ1-5	-	CAWSPLLNQPQHF	TGTGCCTGGAGTCCGTTGTTGAATCAGCCCCAGCATTTT
-	TRBV7-6	TRBJ1-6	-	CASSPFMGGSYNSPLHF	TGTGCCAGCAGTCCTTTTATGGGGGGCTCCTATAATTCACCCCTCCACTTT
-	TRBV19	TRBJ2-1	TRBD2	CASSMGTRGNEQFF	TGTGCCAGTAGTATGGGGACTAGAGGCAATGAGCAGTTCTTC
-	TRBV5-6	TRBJ2-3	TRBD2	CASSLIAGERTDTQYF	TGTGCCAGCAGCTTAATAGCGGGAGAACGCACAGATACGCAGTATTTT
-	TRBV6-1	TRBJ1-4	TRBD1	CASSDGTGSEKLFF	TGTGCCAGCAGTGACGGGACAGGGAGTGAAAAACTGTTTTTT
-	TRBV18	TRBJ1-6	-	CASSPSPAGSNSPLHF	TGTGCCAGCTCACCGTCGCCCGCCGGGAGTAATTCACCCCTCCACTTT
-	TRBV12-5	TRBJ2-1	TRBD2	CASGFTKGVAGDYEQFF	TGTGCTAGTGGTTTTACCAAGGGGGTAGCGGGAGACTATGAGCAGTTCTTC
-	TRBV7-7	TRBJ2-5	-	CASSPDSQETQYF	TGTGCCAGCAGCCCGGACAGCCAAGAGACCCAGTACTTC
-	TRBV12-5	TRBJ2-1	TRBD2	CASGLVPLAGANEQFF	TGTGCTAGTGGTTTGGTACCGCTAGCGGGAGCCAATGAGCAGTTCTTC
-	TRBV7-6	TRBJ2-7	TRBD1	CASSHFGQGREQYF	TGTGCCAGCAGCCATTTTGGACAGGGGCGCGAGCAGTACTTC
-	TRBV5-6	TRBJ2-7	TRBD1	CASSLRQGVDYEQYF	TGTGCCAGCAGCTTGAGACAGGGTGTTGACTACGAGCAGTACTTC
-	TRBV30	TRBJ1-1	-	CAWSTSLGGAFF	TGTGCCTGGAGTACCAGTTTAGGAGGAGCTTTCTTT
-	TRBV2	TRBJ2-3	TRBD2	CASPGTSNSDTQYF	TGTGCCAGCCCCGGGACTAGCAATTCGGATACGCAGTATTTT
-	TRBV4-1	TRBJ1-2	-	CASSQPHGAGANYGYTF	TGCGCCAGCAGCCAACCCCATGGGGCAGGGGCTAACTATGGCTACACCTTC
-	TRBV5-6	TRBJ1-5	-	CASSQDNQPQHF	TGTGCCAGCAGCCAGGACAATCAGCCCCAGCATTTT
medium-sized	TRBV9	TRBJ2-7	-	CASSPSIKRTHYEQYF	TGTGCCAGCAGCCCATCGATTAAGCGGACGCACTACGAGCAGTACTTC
-	TRBV11-2	TRBJ2-2	-	CASSYERATGELFF	TGTGCCAGCAGCTATGAGCGGGCCACCGGGGAGCTGTTTTTT
-	TRBV14	TRBJ2-1	TRBD2	CASSKDSGSIYNEQFF	TGTGCCAGCAGCAAAGATAGCGGGAGTATATACAATGAGCAGTTCTTC
-	TRBV4-2	TRBJ1-1	TRBD1	CASSQATGETEAFF	TGTGCCAGCAGCCAAGCAACAGGGGAGACTGAAGCTTTCTTT